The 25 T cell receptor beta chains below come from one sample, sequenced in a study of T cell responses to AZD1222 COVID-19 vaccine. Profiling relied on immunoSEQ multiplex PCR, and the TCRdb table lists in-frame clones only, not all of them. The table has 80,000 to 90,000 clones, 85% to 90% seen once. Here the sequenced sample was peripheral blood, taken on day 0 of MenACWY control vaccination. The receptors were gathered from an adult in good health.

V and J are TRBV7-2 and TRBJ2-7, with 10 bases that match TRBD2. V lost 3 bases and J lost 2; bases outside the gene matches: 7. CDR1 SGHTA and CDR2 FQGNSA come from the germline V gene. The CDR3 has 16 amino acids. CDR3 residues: CASSLSSAGGPYEQYF. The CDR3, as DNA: TGTGCCAGCAGCTTGAGCTCAGCGGGAGGGCCCTACGAGCAGTACTTC.

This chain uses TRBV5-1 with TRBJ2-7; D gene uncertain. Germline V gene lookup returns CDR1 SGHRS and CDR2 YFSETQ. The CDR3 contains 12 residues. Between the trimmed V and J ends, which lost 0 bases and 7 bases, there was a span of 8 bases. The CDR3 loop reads CASSLGAREQYF. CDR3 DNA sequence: TGCGCCAGCAGCTTGGGAGCGCGGGAGCAGTACTTC.

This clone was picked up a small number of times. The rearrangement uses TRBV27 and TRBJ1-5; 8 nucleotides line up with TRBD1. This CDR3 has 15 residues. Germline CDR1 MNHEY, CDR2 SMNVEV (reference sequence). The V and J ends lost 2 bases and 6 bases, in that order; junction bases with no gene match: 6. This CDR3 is CASSLVTGGGQPQHF. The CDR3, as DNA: TGTGCCAGCAGTTTAGTAACAGGGGGGGGTCAGCCCCAGCATTTT.

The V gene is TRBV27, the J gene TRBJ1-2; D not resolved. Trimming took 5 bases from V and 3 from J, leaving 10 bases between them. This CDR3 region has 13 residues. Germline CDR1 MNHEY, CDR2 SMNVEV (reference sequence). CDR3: CASSTAWDYGYTF. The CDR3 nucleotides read TGTGCCAGCAGTACAGCTTGGGACTATGGCTACACCTTC.

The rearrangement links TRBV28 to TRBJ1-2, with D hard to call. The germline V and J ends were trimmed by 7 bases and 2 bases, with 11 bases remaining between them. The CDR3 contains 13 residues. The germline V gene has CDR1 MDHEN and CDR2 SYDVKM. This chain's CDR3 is CASTERPNYGYTF. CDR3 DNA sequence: TGTGCCAGCACCGAGAGACCGAACTATGGCTACACCTTC.

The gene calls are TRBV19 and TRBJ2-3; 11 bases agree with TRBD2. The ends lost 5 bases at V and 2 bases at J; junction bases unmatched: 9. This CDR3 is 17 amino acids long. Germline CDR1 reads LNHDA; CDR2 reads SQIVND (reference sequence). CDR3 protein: CASSASGRFWYTDTQYF. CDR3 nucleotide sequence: TGTGCCAGTAGTGCTAGCGGGAGGTTCTGGTACACAGATACGCAGTATTTT.

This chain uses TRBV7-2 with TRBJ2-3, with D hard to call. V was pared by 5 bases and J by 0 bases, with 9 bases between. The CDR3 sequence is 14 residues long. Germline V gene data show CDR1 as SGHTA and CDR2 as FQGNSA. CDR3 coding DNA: TGTGCCAGCAGCCTTACACAGAGCACAGATACGCAGTATTTT. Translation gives CASSLTQSTDTQYF.

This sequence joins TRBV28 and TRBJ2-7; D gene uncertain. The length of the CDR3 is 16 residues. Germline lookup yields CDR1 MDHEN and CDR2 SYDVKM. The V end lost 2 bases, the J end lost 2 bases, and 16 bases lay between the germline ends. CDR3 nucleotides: TGTGCCAGCAGTTTAGCAGGCGCAGGCCCCGCCTACGAGCAGTACTTC. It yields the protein CASSLAGAGPAYEQYF.

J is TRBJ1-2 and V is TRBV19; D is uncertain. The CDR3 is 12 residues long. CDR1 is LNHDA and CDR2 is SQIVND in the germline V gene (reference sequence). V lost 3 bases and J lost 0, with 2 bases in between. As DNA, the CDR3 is TGTGCCAGTAGTATTCCTAACTATGGCTACACCTTC. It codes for CASSIPNYGYTF.

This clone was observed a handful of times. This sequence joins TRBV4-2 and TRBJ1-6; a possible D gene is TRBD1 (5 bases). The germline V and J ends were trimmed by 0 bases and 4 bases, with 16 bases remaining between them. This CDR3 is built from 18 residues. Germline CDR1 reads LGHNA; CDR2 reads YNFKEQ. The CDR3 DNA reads TGTGCCAGCAGCCAAGACCCCTCCCCATGGGGGTATAATTCACCCCTCCACTTT. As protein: CASSQDPSPWGYNSPLHF.

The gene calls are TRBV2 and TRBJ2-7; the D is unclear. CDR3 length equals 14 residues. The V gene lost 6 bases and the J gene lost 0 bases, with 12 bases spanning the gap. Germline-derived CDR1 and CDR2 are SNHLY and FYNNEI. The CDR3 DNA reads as TGTGCCAGCAGCGCTGGCGTCCGCTCCTACGAGCAGTACTTC. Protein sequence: CASSAGVRSYEQYF.

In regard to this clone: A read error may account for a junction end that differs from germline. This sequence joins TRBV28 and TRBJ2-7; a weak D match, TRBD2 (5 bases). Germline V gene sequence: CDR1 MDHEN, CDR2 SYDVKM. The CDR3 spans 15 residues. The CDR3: CASRFWPAQRDEQYF. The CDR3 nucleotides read TGTGCCAGCCGTTTTTGGCCCGCTCAGAGGGACGAGCAGTACTTC.

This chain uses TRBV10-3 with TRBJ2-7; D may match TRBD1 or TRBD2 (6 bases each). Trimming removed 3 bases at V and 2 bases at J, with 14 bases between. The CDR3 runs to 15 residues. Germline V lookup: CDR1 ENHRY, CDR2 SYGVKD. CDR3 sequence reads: CAISEQGLRTYEQYF. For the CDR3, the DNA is TGTGCCATCAGTGAACAGGGACTTCGAACCTACGAGCAGTACTTC.

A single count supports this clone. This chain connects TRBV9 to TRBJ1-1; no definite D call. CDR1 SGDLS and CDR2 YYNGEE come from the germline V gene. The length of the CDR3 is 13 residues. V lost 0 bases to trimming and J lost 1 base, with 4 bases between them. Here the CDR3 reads CASSVGRNTEAFF. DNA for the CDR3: TGTGCCAGCAGCGTAGGGCGGAACACTGAAGCTTTCTTT.

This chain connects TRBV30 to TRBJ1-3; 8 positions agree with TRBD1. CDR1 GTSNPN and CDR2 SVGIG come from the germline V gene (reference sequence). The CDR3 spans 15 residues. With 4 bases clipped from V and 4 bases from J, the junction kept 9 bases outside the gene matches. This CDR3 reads CAWTPGTGLGNTIYF. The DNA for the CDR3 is TGTGCCTGGACCCCCGGGACAGGCCTAGGAAACACCATATATTTT.

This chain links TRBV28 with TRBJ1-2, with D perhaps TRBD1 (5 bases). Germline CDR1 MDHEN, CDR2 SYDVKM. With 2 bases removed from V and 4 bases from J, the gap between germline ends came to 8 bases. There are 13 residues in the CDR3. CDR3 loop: CASSLQGPYGYTF. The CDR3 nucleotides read TGTGCCAGCAGTTTACAGGGCCCCTATGGCTACACCTTC.

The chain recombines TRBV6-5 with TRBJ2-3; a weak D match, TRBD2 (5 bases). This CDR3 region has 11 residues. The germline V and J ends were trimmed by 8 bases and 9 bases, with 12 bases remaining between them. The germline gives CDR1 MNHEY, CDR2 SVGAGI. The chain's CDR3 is CASLDSLTQYF. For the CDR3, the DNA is TGTGCCAGCCTGGACTCCTTGACGCAGTATTTT.

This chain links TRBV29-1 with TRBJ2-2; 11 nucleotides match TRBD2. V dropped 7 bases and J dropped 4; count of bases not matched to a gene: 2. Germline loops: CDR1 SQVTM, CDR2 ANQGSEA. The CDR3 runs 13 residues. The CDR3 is CSGGTSGTGELFF. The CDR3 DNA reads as TGCAGCGGGGGGACTAGCGGCACCGGGGAGCTGTTTTTT.

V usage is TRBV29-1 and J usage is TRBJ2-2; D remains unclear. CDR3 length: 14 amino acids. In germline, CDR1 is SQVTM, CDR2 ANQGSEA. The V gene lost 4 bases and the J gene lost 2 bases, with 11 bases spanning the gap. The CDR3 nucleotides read TGCAGCGTTGTTCGGCAGTCAAACACCGGGGAGCTGTTTTTT. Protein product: CSVVRQSNTGELFF.

CDR3 amino acids: CATLNGVNYGYTF. DNA for the CDR3: TGTGCCACTCTAAACGGGGTTAACTATGGCTACACCTTC. The chain uses TRBV28 and TRBJ1-2; unclear D gene. Germline CDR1 is MDHEN and CDR2 is SYDVKM. This CDR3 contains 13 residues. Trimming took 10 bases from V and 1 from J, leaving 13 bases between them.

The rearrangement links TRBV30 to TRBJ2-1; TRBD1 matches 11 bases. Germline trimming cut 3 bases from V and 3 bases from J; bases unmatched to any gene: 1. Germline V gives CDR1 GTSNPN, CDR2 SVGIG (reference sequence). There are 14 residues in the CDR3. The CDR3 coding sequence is TGTGCCTGGAGAGGGACAGGGGGCTACAATGAGCAGTTCTTC. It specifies CAWRGTGGYNEQFF.

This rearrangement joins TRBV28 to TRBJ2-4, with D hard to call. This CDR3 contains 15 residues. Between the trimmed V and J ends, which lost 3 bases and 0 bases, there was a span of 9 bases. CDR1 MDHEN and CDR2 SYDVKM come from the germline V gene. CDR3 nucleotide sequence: TGTGCCAGCAGTTTGATGACACTAGCCAAAAACATTCAGTACTTC. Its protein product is CASSLMTLAKNIQYF.

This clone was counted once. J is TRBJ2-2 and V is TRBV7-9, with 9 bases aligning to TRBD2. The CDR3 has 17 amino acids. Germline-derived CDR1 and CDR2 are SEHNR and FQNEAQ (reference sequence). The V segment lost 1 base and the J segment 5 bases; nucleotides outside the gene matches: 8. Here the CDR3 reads CASSLGPAGGLTGELFF. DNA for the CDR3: TGTGCCAGCAGCTTAGGTCCAGCGGGAGGATTGACCGGGGAGCTGTTTTTT.

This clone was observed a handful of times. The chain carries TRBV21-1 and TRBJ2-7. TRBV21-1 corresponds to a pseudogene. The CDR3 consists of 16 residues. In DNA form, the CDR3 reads TGTGCCAGCAGCAAAGCCCCCCCAGGGGGGGCCTACGAGCAGTACTTC. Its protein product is CASSKAPPGGAYEQYF.

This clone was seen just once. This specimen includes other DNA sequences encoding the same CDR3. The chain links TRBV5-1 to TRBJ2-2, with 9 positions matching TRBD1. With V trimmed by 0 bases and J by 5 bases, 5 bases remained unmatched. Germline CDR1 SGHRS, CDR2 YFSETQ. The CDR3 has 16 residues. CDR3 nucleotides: TGCGCCAGCAGCTTGGCCGGGACAGGGAATACCGGGGAGCTGTTTTTT. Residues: CASSLAGTGNTGELFF.